This T cell receptor (beta chain) was retrieved from a study of T cells expressing NK-cell markers. Study information: According to the study, TCR beta repertoires originated from sorted CD3+CD56+NKG2C+, CD3+CD56+NKG2C- and CD3+CD56-NKG2C+ T cells.

The CDR3 contains 14 residues. Beta-chain TCR cDNA was generated via 5'RACE template switching with UMIs. TCRdb reprocessed the 5' RACE reads and reports one entry per CDR3 protein, with no DNA. The repertoire shows 120,000 to 150,000 distinct CDR3 sequences; the top ten hold about 12%. The clonotype originates from a man between 18 and 35 years old in good health. The genes are TRBV12-3 or TRBV12-4 and TRBJ2-3. The specimen sequenced was blood T cells: a sorted CD56 or NKG2C T cell subset, CD4+ or CD8+ T cells, or bulk PBMC T cells (not recorded which). The CDR3: CASTTRTFTDTQYF.